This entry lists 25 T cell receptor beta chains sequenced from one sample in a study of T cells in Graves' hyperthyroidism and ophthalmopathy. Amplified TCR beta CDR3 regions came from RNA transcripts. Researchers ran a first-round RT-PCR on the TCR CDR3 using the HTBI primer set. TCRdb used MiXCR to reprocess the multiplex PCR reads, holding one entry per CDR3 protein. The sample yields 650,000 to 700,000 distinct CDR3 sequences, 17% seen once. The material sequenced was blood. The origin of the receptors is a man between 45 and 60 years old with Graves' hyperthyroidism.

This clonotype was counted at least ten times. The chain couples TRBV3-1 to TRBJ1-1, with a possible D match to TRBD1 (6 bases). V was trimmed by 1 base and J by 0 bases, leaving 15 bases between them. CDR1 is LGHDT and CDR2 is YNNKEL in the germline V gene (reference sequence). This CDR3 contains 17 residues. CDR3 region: CASSQVGGRTMNTEAFF. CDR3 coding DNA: TGTGCCAGCAGCCAAGTCGGGGGGCGGACGATGAACACTGAAGCTTTCTTT.

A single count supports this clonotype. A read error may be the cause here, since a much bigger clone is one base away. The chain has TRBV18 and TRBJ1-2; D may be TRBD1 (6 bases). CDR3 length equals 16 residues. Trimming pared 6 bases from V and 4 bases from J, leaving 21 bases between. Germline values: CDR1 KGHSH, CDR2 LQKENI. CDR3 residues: CASSRQAQGAGYGYTF. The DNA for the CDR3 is TGTGCCAGCTCTCGTCAAGCACAGGGAGCTGGCTATGGCTACACCTTC.

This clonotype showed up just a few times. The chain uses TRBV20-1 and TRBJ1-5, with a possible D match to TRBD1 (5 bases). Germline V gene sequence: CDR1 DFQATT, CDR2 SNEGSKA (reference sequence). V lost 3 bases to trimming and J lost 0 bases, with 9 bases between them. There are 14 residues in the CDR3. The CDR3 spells CSARRQNSNQPQHF. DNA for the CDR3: TGCAGTGCTAGGCGACAGAATAGCAATCAGCCCCAGCATTTT.

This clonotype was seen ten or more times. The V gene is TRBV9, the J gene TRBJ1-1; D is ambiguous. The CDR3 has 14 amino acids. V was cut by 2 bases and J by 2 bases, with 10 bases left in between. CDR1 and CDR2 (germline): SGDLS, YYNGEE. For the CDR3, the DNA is TGTGCCAGCAGCGTCGGGCAGGAAAACACTGAAGCTTTCTTT. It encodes CASSVGQENTEAFF.

The DNA of the CDR3 is TGTGCCAGCTCTGGACTAGCGGATTACGAGCAGTACTTC. Protein: CASSGLADYEQYF. V is TRBV6-1 and J is TRBJ2-7; 10 nucleotides match TRBD2. Germline CDR1 and CDR2: MNHNS and SASEGT. V lost 8 bases to trimming and J lost 4 bases; unmatched junction nucleotides: 5. The CDR3 consists of 13 residues.

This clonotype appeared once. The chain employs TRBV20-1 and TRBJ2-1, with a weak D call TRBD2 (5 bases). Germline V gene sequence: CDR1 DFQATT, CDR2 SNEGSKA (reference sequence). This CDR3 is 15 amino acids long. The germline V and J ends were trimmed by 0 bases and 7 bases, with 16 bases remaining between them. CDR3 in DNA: TGCAGTGCTAGAGATCGTACGGGATTGAGGAATGAGCAGTTCTTC. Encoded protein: CSARDRTGLRNEQFF.

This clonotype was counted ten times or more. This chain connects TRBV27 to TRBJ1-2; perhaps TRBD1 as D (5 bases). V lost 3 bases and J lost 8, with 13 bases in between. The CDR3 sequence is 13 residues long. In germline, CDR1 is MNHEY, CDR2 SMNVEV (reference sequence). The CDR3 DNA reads TGTGCCAGCAGTTTTAGTAGGGGTGTAGGCTACACCTTC. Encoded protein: CASSFSRGVGYTF.

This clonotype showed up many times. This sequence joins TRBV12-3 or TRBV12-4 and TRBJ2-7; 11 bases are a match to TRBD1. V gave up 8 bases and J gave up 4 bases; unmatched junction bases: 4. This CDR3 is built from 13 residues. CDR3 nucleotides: TGTGCCAGCTTGGACAGGGGGCTGTACGAGCAGTACTTC. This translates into CASLDRGLYEQYF.

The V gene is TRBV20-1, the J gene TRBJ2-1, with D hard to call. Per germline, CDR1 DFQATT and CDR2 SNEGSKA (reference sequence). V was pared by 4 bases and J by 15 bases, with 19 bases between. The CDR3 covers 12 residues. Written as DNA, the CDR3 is TGCAGTGCTAAAAGCCAGGACCCTCGGGCGTTCTTC. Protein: CSAKSQDPRAFF.

The CDR3 here is CASSQGLVSYNEQFF. The CDR3, as DNA: TGCGCCAGCAGCCAAGGACTAGTATCATACAATGAGCAGTTCTTC. V and J are TRBV4-1 and TRBJ2-1; possibly TRBD2 for D (6 bases). Deletions cut 1 base from V and 4 bases from J, with 11 bases between. The CDR3 length is 15 residues. Germline V gives CDR1 MGHRA, CDR2 YSYEKL.

For the CDR3, the DNA is TGTGCCAGCAGCCAAGCCCCAGGGAACTACAATGAGCAGTTCTTC. Protein sequence: CASSQAPGNYNEQFF. The V and J genes are TRBV3-1 and TRBJ2-1; D might be TRBD1 (5 bases). The CDR3 is 15 amino acids. The V end lost 1 base, the J end lost 3 bases, and 10 bases lay between the germline ends. The germline gives CDR1 LGHDT, CDR2 YNNKEL (reference sequence).

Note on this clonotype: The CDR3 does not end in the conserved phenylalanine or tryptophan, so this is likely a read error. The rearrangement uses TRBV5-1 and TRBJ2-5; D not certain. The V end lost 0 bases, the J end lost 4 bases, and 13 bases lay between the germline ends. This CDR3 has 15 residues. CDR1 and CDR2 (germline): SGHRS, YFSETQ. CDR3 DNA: TGCGCCAGCAGCTTGGGATCAGGCTGGGGAGAGACCCAGTACGTC. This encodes CASSLGSGWGETQYV.

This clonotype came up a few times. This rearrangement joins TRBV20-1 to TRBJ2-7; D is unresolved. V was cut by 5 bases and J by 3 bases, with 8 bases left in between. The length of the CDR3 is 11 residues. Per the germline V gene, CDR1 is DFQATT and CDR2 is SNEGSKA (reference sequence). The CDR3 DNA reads TGCAGTGCTCATTATAGCTACGAGCAGTACTTC. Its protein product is CSAHYSYEQYF.

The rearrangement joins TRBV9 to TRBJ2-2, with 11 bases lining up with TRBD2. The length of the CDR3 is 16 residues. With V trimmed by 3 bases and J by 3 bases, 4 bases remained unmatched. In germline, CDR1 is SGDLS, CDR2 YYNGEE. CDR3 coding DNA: TGTGCCAGCAGCGCATATAGCGGGAGGGACACCGGGGAGCTGTTTTTT. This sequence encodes CASSAYSGRDTGELFF.

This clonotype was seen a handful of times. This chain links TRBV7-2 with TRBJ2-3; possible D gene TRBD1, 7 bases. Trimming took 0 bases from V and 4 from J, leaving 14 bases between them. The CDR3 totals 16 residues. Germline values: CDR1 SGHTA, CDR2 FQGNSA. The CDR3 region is CASSLARTGGADTQYF. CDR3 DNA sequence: TGTGCCAGCAGCTTAGCTAGGACAGGAGGGGCAGATACGCAGTATTTT.

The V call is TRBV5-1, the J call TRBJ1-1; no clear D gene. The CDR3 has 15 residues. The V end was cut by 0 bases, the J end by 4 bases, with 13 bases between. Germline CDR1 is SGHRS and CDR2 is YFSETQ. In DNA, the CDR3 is TGCGCCAGCAGCTTGGCCGTAGGGTCAGTCACTGAAGCTTTCTTT. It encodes CASSLAVGSVTEAFF.

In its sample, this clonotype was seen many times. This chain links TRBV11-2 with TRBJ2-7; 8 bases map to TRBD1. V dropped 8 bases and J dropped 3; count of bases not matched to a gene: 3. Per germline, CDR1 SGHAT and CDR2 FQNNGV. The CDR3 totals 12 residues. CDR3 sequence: CASGTGFYEQYF. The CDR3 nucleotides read TGTGCCAGCGGGACAGGTTTCTACGAGCAGTACTTC. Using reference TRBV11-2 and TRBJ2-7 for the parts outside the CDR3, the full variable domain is EAGVAQSPRYKIIEKRQSVAFWCNPISGHATLYWYQQILGQGPKLLIQFQNNGVVDDSQLPKDRFSAERLKGVDSTLKIQPAKLEDSAVYLCASGTGFYEQYFGPGTRLTVT.

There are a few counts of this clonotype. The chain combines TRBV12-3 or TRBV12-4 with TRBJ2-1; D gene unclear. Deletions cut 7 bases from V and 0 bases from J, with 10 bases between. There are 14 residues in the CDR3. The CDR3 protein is CASTQWSSYNEQFF. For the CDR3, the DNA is TGTGCCAGCACTCAGTGGAGCTCCTACAATGAGCAGTTCTTC.

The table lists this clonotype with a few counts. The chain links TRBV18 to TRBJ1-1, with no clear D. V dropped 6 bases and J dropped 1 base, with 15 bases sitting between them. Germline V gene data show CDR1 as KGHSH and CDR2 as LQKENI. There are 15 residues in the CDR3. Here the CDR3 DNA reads TGTGCCAGCTCCCTCAACGTGGGTGGGAACACTGAAGCTTTCTTT. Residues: CASSLNVGGNTEAFF.

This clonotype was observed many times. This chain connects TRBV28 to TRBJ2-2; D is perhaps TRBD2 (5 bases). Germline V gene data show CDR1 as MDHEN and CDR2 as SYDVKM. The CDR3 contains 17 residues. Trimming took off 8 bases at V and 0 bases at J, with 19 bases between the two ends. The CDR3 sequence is CASPSEATTSNTGELFF. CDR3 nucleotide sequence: TGTGCCAGCCCCTCGGAGGCAACGACTTCGAACACCGGGGAGCTGTTTTTT. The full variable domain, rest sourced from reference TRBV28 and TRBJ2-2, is DVKVTQSSRYLVKRTGEKVFLECVQDMDHENMFWYRQDPGLGLRLIYFSYDVKMKEKGDIPEGYSVSREKKERFSLILESASTNQTSMYLCASPSEATTSNTGELFFGEGSRLTVL.

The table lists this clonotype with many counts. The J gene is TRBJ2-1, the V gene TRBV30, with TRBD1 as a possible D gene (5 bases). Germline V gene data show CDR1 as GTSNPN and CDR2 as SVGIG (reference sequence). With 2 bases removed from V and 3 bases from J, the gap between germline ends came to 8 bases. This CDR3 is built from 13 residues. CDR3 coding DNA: TGTGCCTGGAGTTTGGACAACTACAATGAGCAGTTCTTC. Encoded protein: CAWSLDNYNEQFF.

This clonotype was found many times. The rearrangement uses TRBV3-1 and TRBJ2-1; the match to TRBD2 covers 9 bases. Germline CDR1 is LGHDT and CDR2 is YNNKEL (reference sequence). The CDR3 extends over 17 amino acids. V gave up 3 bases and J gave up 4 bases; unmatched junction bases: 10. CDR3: CASSQRPGTSPYNEQFF. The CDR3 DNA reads TGTGCCAGCAGCCAGCGACCCGGGACTAGCCCTTACAATGAGCAGTTCTTC.

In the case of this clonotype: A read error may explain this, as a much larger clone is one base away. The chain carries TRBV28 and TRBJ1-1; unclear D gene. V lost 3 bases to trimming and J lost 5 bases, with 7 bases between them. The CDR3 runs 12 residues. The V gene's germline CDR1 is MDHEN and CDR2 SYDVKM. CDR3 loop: CASSFQVTEAFF. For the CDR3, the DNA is TGTGCCAGCAGTTTCCAGGTGACTGAAGCTTTCTTT.

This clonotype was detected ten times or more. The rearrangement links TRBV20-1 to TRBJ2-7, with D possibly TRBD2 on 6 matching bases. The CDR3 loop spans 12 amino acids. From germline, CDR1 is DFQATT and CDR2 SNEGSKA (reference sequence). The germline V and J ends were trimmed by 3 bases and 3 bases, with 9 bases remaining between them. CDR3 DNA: TGCAGTGCTAGCGATAGCGGCTACGAGCAGTACTTC. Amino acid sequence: CSASDSGYEQYF.

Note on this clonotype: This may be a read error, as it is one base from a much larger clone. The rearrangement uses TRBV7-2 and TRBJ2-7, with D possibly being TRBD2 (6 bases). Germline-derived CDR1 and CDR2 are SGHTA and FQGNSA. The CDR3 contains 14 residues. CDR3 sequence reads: CASSLTPGLYERYF. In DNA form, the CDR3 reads TGTGCCAGCAGCCTGACTCCGGGACTCTACGAGCGGTACTTC.